What follows describes a single T cell receptor beta chain. The sample originates from a study of blood T cell repertoires in COVID-19. The overall study: Samples taken during acute and convalescent COVID-19 were collected in the United States, Italy and Spain.

Profiling relied on immunoSEQ multiplex PCR, and the TCRdb table lists in-frame clones only, not all of them. This sample has tens of thousands of clones, with around 80% found just once. The CDR3 extends over 15 amino acids. After removal of 2 bases from V and 4 bases from J, the junction contained 3 bases not matched to a gene. Germline CDR1 and CDR2: LGHNA and YSLEER. The V and J genes are TRBV4-3 and TRBJ1-4; 8 bases are a match to TRBD1. This sequence originates from a man in his 60s in a cohort sampled during active COVID-19. What was sequenced was peripheral blood. CDR3 DNA: TGCGCCAGCAGCCAACAAGACAGGGGTAATGAAAAACTGTTTTTT. This translates into CASSQQDRGNEKLFF.